The TCR beta chain described here comes from a study of T cells in tuberculosis. Study details: Sequenced TCRs come from CD1B-GMM tetramer-binding T cells.

The study's findings and limits: T cells binding CD1B-GMM tetramer weakly possibly escaped the sort.

This CDR3 region has 14 residues. Trimming at V came to 6 bases and at J to 7 bases, leaving 8 bases not matched to a gene. Germline V gene lookup returns CDR1 MNHNS and CDR2 SASEGT. Cells were sorted from thawed PBMC rested overnight and stained with GMM-loaded CD1B tetramer, viability dye and anti-CD3. C32 glucose monomycolate from Rhodococcus equi was loaded onto the CD1B tetramers. From each donor, some 91,000 tetramer-negative cells were sorted. No alpha-beta pairing information exists for these sequences. Repertoires were generated with immunoSEQ multiplex PCR, while TCRdb's copy carries only in-frame clones and drops some. The data hold 70,000 to 95,000 clones, with roughly 88% observed a single time.

Sequenced sample: CD1b-GMM tetramer-negative cells sorted from PBMCs. The chain uses TRBV6-1 and TRBJ1-5; 8 positions match TRBD1. The receptor was isolated from an adult woman with latent tuberculosis. This chain's CDR3 is CASRATGVRQPQHF. The CDR3 nucleotides read TGTGCCAGCAGGGCGACAGGGGTCCGACAGCCCCAGCATTTT.